Below are 27 T cell receptor beta chains sequenced from a single sample in a study of blood T cell repertoires in COVID-19 (dated by TCRdb to 2018 to 2020). Library method: the immunoSEQ multiplex PCR assay. Entries here come from immuneACCESS through TCRdb and include only in-frame sequences with V and J called. Some clones fail to appear in such tables; in the studies checked, an unresolved V gene covers under half of the shortfall, and the cause of the remainder is unknown. The sample table lists 280,000 or so clones, approximately 88% of them with a count of one. The leading ten clones occupy 6.9% of the sample. Sequencing used peripheral blood. Source of these receptors: a woman in her 30s who had recovered from COVID-19.

The J gene is TRBJ2-3, the V gene TRBV6-2 or TRBV6-3, with a possible D match to TRBD1 (5 bases). Deletions cut 5 bases from V and 3 bases from J, with 15 bases between. CDR3 length: 15 amino acids. Germline-derived CDR1 and CDR2 are MNHEY and SVGEGT. The CDR3 sequence: CASSAGFGKTDTQYF. CDR3 nucleotide sequence: TGTGCCAGCAGTGCAGGGTTCGGAAAGACAGATACGCAGTATTTT.

The chain uses TRBV4-3 and TRBJ2-7; 9 bases are a match to TRBD1. The length of the CDR3 is 14 residues. Trimming cost V 4 bases and J 3 bases; bases outside gene matches: 4. CDR1 is LGHNA and CDR2 is YSLEER in the germline V gene. The CDR3 is CASSPWDRDYEQYF. The DNA of the CDR3 is TGCGCCAGCAGCCCCTGGGACAGGGACTACGAGCAGTACTTC.

J is TRBJ1-5 and V is TRBV2, with 7 positions matching TRBD1. The CDR3 sequence is 14 residues long. Germline CDR1 SNHLY, CDR2 FYNNEI. With 8 bases clipped from V and 4 bases from J, the junction kept 8 bases outside the gene matches. CDR3 sequence reads: CASSRRGLNQPQHF. The CDR3 bases are TGTGCCAGCTCTCGAAGGGGGCTTAATCAGCCCCAGCATTTT.

For this clone: The sample holds other DNA sequences that translate to the same CDR3. The rearrangement joins TRBV28 to TRBJ2-7; D ambiguous. The CDR3 is 13 amino acids. V was shortened by 5 bases and J by 3 bases, with 11 bases between the two germline ends. Germline CDR1 is MDHEN and CDR2 is SYDVKM. CDR3 loop: CASSPDRGYEQYF. The CDR3, as DNA: TGTGCCAGCAGTCCCGACCGAGGCTACGAGCAGTACTTC.

The V call is TRBV9, the J call TRBJ2-5, with D maybe TRBD1 (7 bases). The germline CDR1 and CDR2 sequences are SGDLS and YYNGEE. This CDR3 comprises 17 residues. Deletions cut 0 bases from V and 0 bases from J, with 15 bases between. CDR3 in DNA: TGTGCCAGCAGCGTAGCCCAGGGGGGCGGGTACCAAGAGACCCAGTACTTC. Translation: CASSVAQGGGYQETQYF.

The J gene is TRBJ2-5, the V gene TRBV3-1 (or the pseudogene TRBV3-2), with 7 bases matching TRBD2. V gave up 6 bases and J gave up 2 bases; unmatched junction bases: 12. Germline values: CDR1 LGHDT, CDR2 YNNKEL (reference sequence). The CDR3 loop spans 16 amino acids. CDR3 in DNA: TGTGCCAGCAGGGTTTTAGCGGGTGGGCGGCAAGAGACCCAGTACTTC. Translated, it gives CASRVLAGGRQETQYF.

V and J are TRBV7-9 and TRBJ2-1; 7 bases line up with TRBD2. The CDR3 totals 15 residues. Germline loops: CDR1 SEHNR, CDR2 FQNEAQ (reference sequence). V trimming: 1 base; J trimming: 3 bases; junction bases outside the gene matches: 3. The CDR3 DNA sequence: TGTGCCAGCAGCTTAGTCGCGGGAGACTACAATGAGCAGTTCTTC. It yields the protein CASSLVAGDYNEQFF. Filled out from reference TRBV7-9 and TRBJ2-1, the complete variable domain reads DTGVSQNPRHKITKRGQNVTFRCDPISEHNRLYWYRQTLGQGPEFLTYFQNEAQLEKSRLLSDRFSAERPKGSFSTLEIQRTEQGDSAMYLCASSLVAGDYNEQFFGPGTRLTVL.

The V gene is TRBV13, the J gene TRBJ2-4; 7 bases line up with TRBD1. Germline assignment: CDR1 PRHDT and CDR2 FYEKMQ (reference sequence). The length of the CDR3 is 19 residues. V was pared by 4 bases and J by 0 bases, with 15 bases of the junction left unmatched. The CDR3 DNA reads TGTGCCAGCAGCTCCTCGACAGGGATGGGGCGAATAGCCAAAAACATTCAGTACTTC. Its protein product is CASSSSTGMGRIAKNIQYF.

The V gene is TRBV4-2, the J gene TRBJ2-5, with a possible D match to TRBD2 (6 bases). The CDR3 sequence is 16 residues long. Trimming left V 2 bases short and J 0 bases short, with 13 bases between. The germline V gene has CDR1 LGHNA and CDR2 YNFKEQ. The CDR3 protein is CASSQKTLAYQETQYF. The CDR3 region has the DNA TGTGCCAGCAGCCAAAAGACTCTAGCGTACCAAGAGACCCAGTACTTC.

This CDR3 is CASSSPPGTELNYGYTF. CDR3 coding DNA: TGTGCCAGCAGCTCGCCCCCGGGAACAGAACTCAACTATGGCTACACCTTC. This chain links TRBV5-5 with TRBJ1-2; no clear D. V was trimmed by 3 bases and J by 2 bases, leaving 20 bases between them. Per the germline V gene, CDR1 is SGHKS and CDR2 is YYEKEE (reference sequence). This CDR3 spans 17 amino acids.

The chain has TRBV19 and TRBJ1-1, with D perhaps matching TRBD1 (5 bases). The CDR3 extends over 13 amino acids. The germline V gene encodes CDR1 LNHDA and CDR2 SQIVND (reference sequence). Between the trimmed V and J ends, which lost 1 base and 8 bases, there was a span of 11 bases. CDR3 DNA: TGTGCCAGTAGTATAGGACGAACAGGAGAAGCTTTCTTT. This sequence encodes CASSIGRTGEAFF.

The chain uses TRBV6-4 and TRBJ1-2; a possible D gene is TRBD1 (5 bases). The CDR3 length is 16 residues. Trimming took off 6 bases at V and 5 bases at J, with 22 bases between the two ends. From germline, CDR1 is MRHNA and CDR2 SNTAGT. CDR3 protein: CASSLLPGGSFYGYTF. The CDR3 bases are TGTGCCAGCAGCCTACTACCGGGGGGGAGCTTTTATGGCTACACCTTC.

The chain has TRBV19 and TRBJ1-5; 9 bases match TRBD1. The CDR3 covers 20 residues. Looked up from germline, CDR1 is LNHDA and CDR2 is SQIVND (reference sequence). The J segment lost 1 base and the V segment lost 5 bases, leaving 18 bases of the junction unmatched. The CDR3, as DNA: TGTGCCAGTAGTGATAACCGGGACAGGGACCACGGGGGGAGCAATCAGCCCCAGCATTTT. It is translated as CASSDNRDRDHGGSNQPQHF.

This chain connects TRBV7-9 to TRBJ2-4; 10 positions match TRBD1. CDR3 size: 14 residues. Germline lookup yields CDR1 SEHNR and CDR2 FQNEAQ (reference sequence). V was clipped by 1 base and J by 10 bases; unmatched bases: 4. In nucleotides, the CDR3 is TGTGCCAGCAGCTTAGGGGGACAGGGGTCGATTCAGTACTTC. Protein: CASSLGGQGSIQYF. Based on the CDR3 plus reference TRBV7-9 and TRBJ2-4, the full variable domain is DTGVSQNPRHKITKRGQNVTFRCDPISEHNRLYWYRQTLGQGPEFLTYFQNEAQLEKSRLLSDRFSAERPKGSFSTLEIQRTEQGDSAMYLCASSLGGQGSIQYFGAGTRLSVL.

This chain uses TRBV28 with TRBJ2-3; 10 bases are shared with TRBD2. The ends lost 8 bases at V and 1 base at J; junction bases unmatched: 9. Germline CDR1 reads MDHEN; CDR2 reads SYDVKM. The CDR3 runs to 16 residues. The CDR3 DNA sequence: TGTGCCAGCGCCTTCGGGCTAGCGGGGGGCACAGATACGCAGTATTTT. Translated, it gives CASAFGLAGGTDTQYF.

V is TRBV20-1 and J is TRBJ2-1, with D uncertain. Germline CDR1 and CDR2: DFQATT and SNEGSKA (reference sequence). The CDR3 runs to 8 residues. As DNA, the CDR3 is TGCACCAGTGGTGAGCAGTTCTTC. This translates into CTSGEQFF.

The rearrangement links TRBV7-9 to TRBJ1-1; 9 bases map to TRBD1. This CDR3 is built from 14 residues. The V gene's germline CDR1 is SEHNR and CDR2 FQNEAQ (reference sequence). V gave up 5 bases and J gave up 1 base; unmatched junction bases: 2. CDR3 region: CASSPQGANTEAFF. In nucleotides, the CDR3 is TGTGCCAGCAGCCCACAGGGGGCGAACACTGAAGCTTTCTTT.

The rearrangement links TRBV5-1 to TRBJ2-3, with D tentatively TRBD2 (6 bases). Trimming took 0 bases from V and 1 from J, leaving 9 bases between them. Germline CDR1 SGHRS, CDR2 YFSETQ. The CDR3 extends over 15 amino acids. DNA for the CDR3: TGCGCCAGCAGCTTGGGGGGGACTGGCACAGATACGCAGTATTTT. As protein: CASSLGGTGTDTQYF.

V gene TRBV15 combines with J gene TRBJ1-1, with a possible D match to TRBD1 (6 bases). V was trimmed by 0 bases and J by 3 bases, leaving 14 bases between them. CDR3 length: 16 amino acids. Per the germline V gene, CDR1 is LNHNV and CDR2 is YYDKDF (reference sequence). CDR3 amino acids: CATSRDLRGGDTEAFF. CDR3 nucleotides: TGTGCCACCAGCAGAGATCTGAGGGGGGGTGACACTGAAGCTTTCTTT.

The chain couples TRBV19 to TRBJ1-5; tentative D call: TRBD1 (6 bases). The germline V and J ends were trimmed by 5 bases and 9 bases, with 26 bases remaining between them. Germline loops: CDR1 LNHDA, CDR2 SQIVND (reference sequence). This CDR3 contains 17 residues. This CDR3 is CASSATQTGTRRRPQHF. The CDR3 DNA reads as TGTGCCAGTAGTGCGACTCAGACAGGTACACGCCGGAGGCCCCAGCATTTT.

The chain couples TRBV5-1 to TRBJ2-5; TRBD2 agrees at 7 bases. The V gene end was trimmed by 4 bases and the J gene end by 5 bases; junction bases not matched to a gene: 20. CDR3 length: 18 amino acids. Germline V gives CDR1 SGHRS, CDR2 YFSETQ. This chain's CDR3 is CASSTRGYRGSFRETQYF. Here the CDR3 DNA reads TGCGCCAGCAGCACGCGGGGGTATAGGGGCTCGTTTCGCGAGACCCAGTACTTC.

This chain links TRBV19 with TRBJ1-1; TRBD1 matches at 7 bases. V was clipped by 5 bases and J by 5 bases; unmatched bases: 11. This CDR3 is built from 15 residues. Germline V gives CDR1 LNHDA, CDR2 SQIVND (reference sequence). Written as DNA, the CDR3 is TGTGCCAGTAGTGCCCTGGACAGGTCATCGACTGAAGCTTTCTTT. Its protein product is CASSALDRSSTEAFF.

The chain combines TRBV24-1 with TRBJ2-5; 7 bases match TRBD1. The CDR3 length is 12 residues. Trimming took 6 bases from V and 3 from J; bases not matched to a gene: 0. Germline loops: CDR1 KGHDR, CDR2 SFDVKD. CDR3 bases: TGTGCCACCAGTACAGGGGAAGAGACCCAGTACTTC. It codes for CATSTGEETQYF.

The chain recombines TRBV28 with TRBJ1-5; maybe TRBD1 (5 bases). This CDR3 comprises 17 residues. V was clipped by 6 bases and J by 0 bases, with 18 bases between them. Germline CDR1 is MDHEN and CDR2 is SYDVKM. The CDR3 spells CASSLPLGGVSNQPQHF. Here the CDR3 DNA reads TGTGCCAGCAGCCTCCCCCTGGGAGGGGTTAGCAATCAGCCCCAGCATTTT.

The genes are TRBV28 and TRBJ1-3; weak D call: TRBD1 (5 bases). V was pared by 2 bases and J by 2 bases, with 13 bases between. This CDR3 region has 16 residues. The V gene's germline CDR1 is MDHEN and CDR2 SYDVKM. As DNA, the CDR3 is TGTGCCAGCAGTTTAGGTCCCAGGGTCACTGGAAACACCATATATTTT. This encodes CASSLGPRVTGNTIYF.

The chain combines TRBV4-3 with TRBJ2-3, with D hard to call. This CDR3 region has 15 residues. With 0 bases removed from V and 2 bases from J, the gap between germline ends came to 9 bases. Germline V lookup: CDR1 LGHNA, CDR2 YSLEER. The CDR3 protein is CASSQDFQVTDTQYF. CDR3 coding DNA: TGCGCCAGCAGCCAAGATTTCCAGGTCACAGATACGCAGTATTTT.

This chain uses TRBV5-1 with TRBJ1-1; 9 bases are a match to TRBD1. J was trimmed by 1 base and V by 4 bases; bases with no gene match: 8. CDR1 is SGHRS and CDR2 is YFSETQ in the germline V gene. This CDR3 contains 16 residues. The CDR3 region is CASSPRDRVGNTEAFF. As DNA, the CDR3 is TGCGCCAGCAGCCCCCGGGACAGGGTCGGGAACACTGAAGCTTTCTTT.